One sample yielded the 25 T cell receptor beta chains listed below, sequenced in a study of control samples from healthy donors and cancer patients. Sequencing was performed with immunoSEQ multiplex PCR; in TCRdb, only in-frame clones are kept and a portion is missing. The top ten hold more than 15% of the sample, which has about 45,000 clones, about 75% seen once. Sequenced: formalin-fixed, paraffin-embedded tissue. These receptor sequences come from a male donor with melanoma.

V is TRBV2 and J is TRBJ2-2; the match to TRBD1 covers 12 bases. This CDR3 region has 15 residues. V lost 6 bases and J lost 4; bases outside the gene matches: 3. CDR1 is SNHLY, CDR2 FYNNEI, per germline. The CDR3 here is CASRRDRGRTGELFF. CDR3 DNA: TGTGCCAGCAGGAGGGACAGGGGGCGCACCGGGGAGCTGTTTTTT. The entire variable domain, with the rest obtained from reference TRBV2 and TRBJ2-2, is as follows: EPEVTQTPSHQVTQMGQEVILRCVPISNHLYFYWYRQILGQKVEFLVSFYNNEISEKSEIFDDQFSVERPDGSNFTLKIRSTKLEDSAMYFCASRRDRGRTGELFFGEGSRLTVL.

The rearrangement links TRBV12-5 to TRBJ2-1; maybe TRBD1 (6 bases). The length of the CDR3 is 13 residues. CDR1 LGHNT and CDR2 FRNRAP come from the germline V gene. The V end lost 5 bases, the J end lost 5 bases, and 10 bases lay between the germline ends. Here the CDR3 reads CASGTGQNNEQFF. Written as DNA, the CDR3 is TGTGCTAGTGGTACCGGACAGAACAATGAGCAGTTCTTC.

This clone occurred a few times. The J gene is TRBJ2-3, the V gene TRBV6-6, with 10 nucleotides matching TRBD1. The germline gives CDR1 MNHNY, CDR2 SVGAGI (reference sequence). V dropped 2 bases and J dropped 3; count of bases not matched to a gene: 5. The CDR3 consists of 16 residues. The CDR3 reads CASSYPPGQGTDTQYF. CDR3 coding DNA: TGTGCCAGCAGTTACCCCCCGGGACAGGGGACAGATACGCAGTATTTT.

The chain's CDR3 is CASSLGQAEYNSPLHF. CDR3 DNA: TGTGCCAGCAGCCTGGGACAGGCAGAGTATAATTCACCCCTCCACTTT. This chain links TRBV5-6 with TRBJ1-6, with 8 bases matching TRBD1. Germline lookup yields CDR1 SGHDT and CDR2 YYEEEE. With 4 bases clipped from V and 4 bases from J, the junction kept 7 bases outside the gene matches. This CDR3 is built from 16 residues.

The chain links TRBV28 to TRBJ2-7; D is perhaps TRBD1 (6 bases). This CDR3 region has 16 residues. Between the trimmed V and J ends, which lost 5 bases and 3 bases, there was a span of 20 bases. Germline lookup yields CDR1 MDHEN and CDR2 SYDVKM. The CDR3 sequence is CASSDPTGAPFYEQYF. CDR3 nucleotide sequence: TGTGCCAGCAGTGACCCGACAGGAGCTCCTTTCTACGAGCAGTACTTC.

The CDR3 loop is CASSWGYGYTF. CDR3 in DNA: TGTGCCAGCAGTTGGGGCTATGGCTACACCTTC. V is TRBV28 and J is TRBJ1-2; D unclear. Between the trimmed V and J ends, which lost 4 bases and 4 bases, there was a span of 4 bases. CDR3 length: 11 residues. Looked up from germline, CDR1 is MDHEN and CDR2 is SYDVKM.

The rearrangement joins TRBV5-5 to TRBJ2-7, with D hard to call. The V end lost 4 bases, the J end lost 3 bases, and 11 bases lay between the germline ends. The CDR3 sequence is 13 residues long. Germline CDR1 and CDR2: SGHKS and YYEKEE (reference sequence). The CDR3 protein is CASSLLELYEQYF. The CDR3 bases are TGTGCCAGCAGCCTCCTAGAACTCTACGAGCAGTACTTC. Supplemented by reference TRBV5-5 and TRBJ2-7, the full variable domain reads DAGVTQSPTHLIKTRGQQVTLRCSPISGHKSVSWYQQVLGQGPQFIFQYYEKEERGRGNFPDRFSARQFPNYSSELNVNALLLGDSALYLCASSLLELYEQYFGPGTRLTVT.

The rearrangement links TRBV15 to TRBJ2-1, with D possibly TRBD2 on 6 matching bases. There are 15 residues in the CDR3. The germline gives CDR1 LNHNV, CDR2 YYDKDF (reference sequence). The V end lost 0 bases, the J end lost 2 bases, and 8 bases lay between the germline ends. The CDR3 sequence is CATSRERTTYNEQFF. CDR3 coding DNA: TGTGCCACCAGCAGAGAGAGGACTACCTACAATGAGCAGTTCTTC.

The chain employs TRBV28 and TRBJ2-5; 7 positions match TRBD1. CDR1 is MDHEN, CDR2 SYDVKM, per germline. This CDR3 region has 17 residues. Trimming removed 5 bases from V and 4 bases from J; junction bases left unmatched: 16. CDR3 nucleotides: TGTGCCAGCAGTAGGGATCCAGGGGGTCGGACTCGAGAGACCCAGTACTTC. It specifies CASSRDPGGRTRETQYF. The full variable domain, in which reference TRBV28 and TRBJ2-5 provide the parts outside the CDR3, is DVKVTQSSRYLVKRTGEKVFLECVQDMDHENMFWYRQDPGLGLRLIYFSYDVKMKEKGDIPEGYSVSREKKERFSLILESASTNQTSMYLCASSRDPGGRTRETQYFGPGTRLLVL.

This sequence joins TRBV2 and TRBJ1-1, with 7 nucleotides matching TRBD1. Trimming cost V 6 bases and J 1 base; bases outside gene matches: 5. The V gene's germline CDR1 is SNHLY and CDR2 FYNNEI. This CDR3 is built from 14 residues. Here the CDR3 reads CASSSGTANTEAFF. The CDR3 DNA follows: TGTGCCAGCAGCTCCGGGACAGCGAACACTGAAGCTTTCTTT.

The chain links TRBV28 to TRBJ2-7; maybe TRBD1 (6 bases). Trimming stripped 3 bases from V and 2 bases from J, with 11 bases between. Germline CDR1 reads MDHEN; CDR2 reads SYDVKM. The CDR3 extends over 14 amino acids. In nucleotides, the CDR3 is TGTGCCAGCAGTTTCTCACAGGGACCCTACGAGCAGTACTTC. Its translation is CASSFSQGPYEQYF.

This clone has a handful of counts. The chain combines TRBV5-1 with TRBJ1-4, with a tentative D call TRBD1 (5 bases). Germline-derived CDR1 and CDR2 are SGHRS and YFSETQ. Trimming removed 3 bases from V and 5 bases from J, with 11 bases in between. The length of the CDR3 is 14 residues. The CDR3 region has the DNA TGCGCCAGCAGCTCGCTCGAGGGGAATGAAAAACTGTTTTTT. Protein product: CASSSLEGNEKLFF.

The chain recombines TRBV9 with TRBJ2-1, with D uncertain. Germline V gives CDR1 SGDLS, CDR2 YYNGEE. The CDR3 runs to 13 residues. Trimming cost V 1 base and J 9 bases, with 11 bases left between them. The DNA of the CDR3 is TGTGCCAGCAGCGTAATTCCGGGTACTGAGCAGTTCTTC. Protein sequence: CASSVIPGTEQFF. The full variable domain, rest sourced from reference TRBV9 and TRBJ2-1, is DSGVTQTPKHLITATGQRVTLRCSPRSGDLSVYWYQQSLDQGLQFLIQYYNGEERAKGNILERFSAQQFPDLHSELNLSSLELGDSALYFCASSVIPGTEQFFGPGTRLTVL.

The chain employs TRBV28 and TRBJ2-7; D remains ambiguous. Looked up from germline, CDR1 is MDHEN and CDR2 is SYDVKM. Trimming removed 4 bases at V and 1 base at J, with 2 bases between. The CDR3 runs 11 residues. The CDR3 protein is CASSSSYEQYF. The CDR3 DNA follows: TGTGCCAGCAGTTCTTCCTACGAGCAGTACTTC.

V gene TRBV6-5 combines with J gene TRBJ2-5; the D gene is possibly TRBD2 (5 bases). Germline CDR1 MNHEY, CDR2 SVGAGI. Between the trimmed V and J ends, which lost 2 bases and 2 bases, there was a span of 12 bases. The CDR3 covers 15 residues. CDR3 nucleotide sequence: TGTGCCAGCAGTTACGGAGGTGGGCCTCAAGAGACCCAGTACTTC. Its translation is CASSYGGGPQETQYF.

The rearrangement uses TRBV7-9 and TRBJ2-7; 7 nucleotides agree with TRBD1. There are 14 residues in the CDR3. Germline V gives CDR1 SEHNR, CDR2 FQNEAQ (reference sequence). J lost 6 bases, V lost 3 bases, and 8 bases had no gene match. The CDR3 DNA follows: TGTGCCAGCAGCTTGGCCGGACAGGTCGGCGAGCAGTACTTC. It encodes CASSLAGQVGEQYF.

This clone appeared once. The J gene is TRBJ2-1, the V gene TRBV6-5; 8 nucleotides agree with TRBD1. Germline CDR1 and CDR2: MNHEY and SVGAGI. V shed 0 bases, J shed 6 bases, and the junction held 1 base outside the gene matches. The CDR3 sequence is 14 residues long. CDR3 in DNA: TGTGCCAGCAGTTACTCCGGACAGGGCAATGAGCAGTTCTTC. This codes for CASSYSGQGNEQFF.

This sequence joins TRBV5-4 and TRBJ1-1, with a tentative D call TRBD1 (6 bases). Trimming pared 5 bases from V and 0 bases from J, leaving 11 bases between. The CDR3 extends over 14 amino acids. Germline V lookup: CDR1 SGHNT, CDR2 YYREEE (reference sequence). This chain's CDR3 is CASRADSVNTEAFF. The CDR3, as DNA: TGTGCCAGCAGGGCGGACAGCGTGAACACTGAAGCTTTCTTT. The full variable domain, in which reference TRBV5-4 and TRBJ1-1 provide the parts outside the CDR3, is ETGVTQSPTHLIKTRGQQVTLRCSSQSGHNTVSWYQQALGQGPQFIFQYYREEENGRGNFPPRFSGLQFPNYSSELNVNALELDDSALYLCASRADSVNTEAFFGQGTRLTVV.

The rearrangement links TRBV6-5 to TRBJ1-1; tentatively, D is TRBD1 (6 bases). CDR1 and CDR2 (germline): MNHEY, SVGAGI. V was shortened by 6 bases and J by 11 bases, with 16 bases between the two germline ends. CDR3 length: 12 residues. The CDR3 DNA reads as TGTGCCAGCAGGGCCCCCACAGGGAGGGCTTTCTTT. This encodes CASRAPTGRAFF.

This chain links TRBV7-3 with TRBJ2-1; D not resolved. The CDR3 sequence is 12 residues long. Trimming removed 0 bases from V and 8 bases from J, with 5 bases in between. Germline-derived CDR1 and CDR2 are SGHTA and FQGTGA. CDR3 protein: CASSLTSDEQFF. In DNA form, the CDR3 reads TGTGCCAGCAGCTTAACTAGTGATGAGCAGTTCTTC.

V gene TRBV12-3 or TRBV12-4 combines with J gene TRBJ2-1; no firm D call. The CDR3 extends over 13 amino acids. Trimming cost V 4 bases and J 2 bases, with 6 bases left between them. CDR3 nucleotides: TGTGCCAGCAGTTCTATCCCCTACAATGAGCAGTTCTTC. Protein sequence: CASSSIPYNEQFF.

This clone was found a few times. The CDR3 DNA follows: TGCGCCAGCAGCTTGACGACAGGACTTAACACTGAAGCTTTCTTT. Protein sequence: CASSLTTGLNTEAFF. The V gene is TRBV5-1, the J gene TRBJ1-1; weak D call: TRBD1 (6 bases). Germline-derived CDR1 and CDR2 are SGHRS and YFSETQ. This CDR3 spans 15 amino acids. The V end was cut by 1 base, the J end by 2 bases, with 12 bases between.

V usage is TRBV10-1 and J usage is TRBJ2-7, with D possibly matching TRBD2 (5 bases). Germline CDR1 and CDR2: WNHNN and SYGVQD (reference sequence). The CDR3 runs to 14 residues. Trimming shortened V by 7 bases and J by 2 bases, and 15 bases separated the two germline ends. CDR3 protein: CASIPRAKTYEQYF. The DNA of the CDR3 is TGCGCCAGCATCCCGAGGGCCAAAACCTACGAGCAGTACTTC.

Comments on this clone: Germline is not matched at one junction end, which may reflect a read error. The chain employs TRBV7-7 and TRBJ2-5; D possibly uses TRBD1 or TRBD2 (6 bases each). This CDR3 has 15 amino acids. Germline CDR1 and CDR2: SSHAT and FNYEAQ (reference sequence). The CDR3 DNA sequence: TGTGCTAGCAGCTTACAGGGTCTAGCGAGGGAGACCCAGTACTTC. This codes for CASSLQGLARETQYF.

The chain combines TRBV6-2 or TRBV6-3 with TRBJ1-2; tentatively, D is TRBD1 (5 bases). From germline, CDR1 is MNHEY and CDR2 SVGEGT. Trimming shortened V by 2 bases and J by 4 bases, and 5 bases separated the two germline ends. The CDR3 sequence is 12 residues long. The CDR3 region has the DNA TGTGCCAGCAGTTACAGGGGCTATGGCTACACCTTC. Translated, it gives CASSYRGYGYTF.